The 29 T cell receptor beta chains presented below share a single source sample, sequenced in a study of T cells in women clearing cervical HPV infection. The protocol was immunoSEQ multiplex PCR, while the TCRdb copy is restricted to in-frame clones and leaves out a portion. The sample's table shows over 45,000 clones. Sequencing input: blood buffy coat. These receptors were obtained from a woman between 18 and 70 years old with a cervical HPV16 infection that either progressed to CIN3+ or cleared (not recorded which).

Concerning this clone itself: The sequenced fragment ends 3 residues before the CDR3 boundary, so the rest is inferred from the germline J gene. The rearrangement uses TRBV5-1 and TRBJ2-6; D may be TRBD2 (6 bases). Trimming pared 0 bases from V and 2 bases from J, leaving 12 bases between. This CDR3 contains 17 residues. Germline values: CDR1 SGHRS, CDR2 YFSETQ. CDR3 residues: CASSLDRRGAGANVLTF. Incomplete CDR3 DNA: TGCGCCAGCAGCTTGGATCGGCGGGGAGCTGGGGCCAACGTC.

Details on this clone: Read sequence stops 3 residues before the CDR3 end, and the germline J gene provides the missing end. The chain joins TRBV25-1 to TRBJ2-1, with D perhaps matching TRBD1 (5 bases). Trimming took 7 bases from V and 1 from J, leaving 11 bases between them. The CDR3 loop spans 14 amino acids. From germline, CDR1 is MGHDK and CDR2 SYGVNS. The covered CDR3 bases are TGTGCCAGCACCCCACCAGGGTCCTACAATGAG. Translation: CASTPPGSYNE. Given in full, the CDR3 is CASTPPGSYNEQFF.

The CDR3 here is CASSPSRGETQYF. Partial CDR3 DNA: TGTGCCAGCTCACCATCCCGGGGAGAGACG. The rearrangement links TRBV18 to TRBJ2-3; TRBD2 might be the D (5 bases). The CDR3 end is not reached by the read, which stops 3 residues before it; the germline J gene fills it in. Germline CDR1 is KGHSH and CDR2 is LQKENI. The CDR3 has 13 residues.

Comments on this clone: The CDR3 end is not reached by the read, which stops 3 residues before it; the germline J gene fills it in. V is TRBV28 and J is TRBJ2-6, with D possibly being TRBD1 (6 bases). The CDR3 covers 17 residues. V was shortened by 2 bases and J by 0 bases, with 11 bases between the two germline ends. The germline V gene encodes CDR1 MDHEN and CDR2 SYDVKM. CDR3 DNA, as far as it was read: TGTGCCAGCAGTTTACCAGGGGCCAGCTCTGGGGCCAACGTC. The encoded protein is CASSLPGASSGANV. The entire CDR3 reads CASSLPGASSGANVLTF.

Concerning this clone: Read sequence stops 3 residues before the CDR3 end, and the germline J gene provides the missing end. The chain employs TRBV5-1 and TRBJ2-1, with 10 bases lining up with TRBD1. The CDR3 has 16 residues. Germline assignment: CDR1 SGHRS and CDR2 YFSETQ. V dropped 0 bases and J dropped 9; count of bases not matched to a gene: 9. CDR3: CASSLADRGRLGEQFF. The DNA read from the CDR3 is TGCGCCAGCAGCTTGGCTGACAGGGGGCGCCTGGGTGAG.

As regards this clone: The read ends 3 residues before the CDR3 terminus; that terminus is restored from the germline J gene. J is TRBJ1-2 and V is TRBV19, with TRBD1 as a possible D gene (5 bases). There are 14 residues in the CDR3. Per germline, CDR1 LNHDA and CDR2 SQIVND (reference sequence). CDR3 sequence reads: CASSPTLRGGDYTF. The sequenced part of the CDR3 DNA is TGTGCCAGTAGCCCTACATTAAGGGGTGGTGAC.

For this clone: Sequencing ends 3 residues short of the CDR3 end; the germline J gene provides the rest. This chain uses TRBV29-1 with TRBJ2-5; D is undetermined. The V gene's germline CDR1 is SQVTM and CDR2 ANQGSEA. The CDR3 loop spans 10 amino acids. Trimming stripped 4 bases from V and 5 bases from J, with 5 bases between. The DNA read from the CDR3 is TGCAGCGTTGTCTCGGAGACC. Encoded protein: CSVVSET. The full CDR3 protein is CSVVSETQYF.

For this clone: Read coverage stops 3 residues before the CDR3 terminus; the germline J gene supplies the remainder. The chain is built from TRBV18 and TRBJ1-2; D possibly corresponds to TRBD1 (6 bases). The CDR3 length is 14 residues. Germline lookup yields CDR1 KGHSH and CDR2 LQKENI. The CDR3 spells CASSPGGGPYDYTF. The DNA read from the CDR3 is TGTGCCAGCTCACCGGGGGGGGGCCCCTACGAC.

Incomplete CDR3 DNA: TGTGCCATCAGTGAATCGGGGACTGAA. Protein product: CAISESGTE. The entire CDR3 is CAISESGTEAFF. The rearrangement uses TRBV10-3 and TRBJ1-1; D not certain. The read ends 3 residues before the CDR3 terminus; that terminus is restored from the germline J gene. There are 12 residues in the CDR3. The germline CDR1 and CDR2 sequences are ENHRY and SYGVKD. V was pared by 3 bases and J by 5 bases, with 7 bases between.

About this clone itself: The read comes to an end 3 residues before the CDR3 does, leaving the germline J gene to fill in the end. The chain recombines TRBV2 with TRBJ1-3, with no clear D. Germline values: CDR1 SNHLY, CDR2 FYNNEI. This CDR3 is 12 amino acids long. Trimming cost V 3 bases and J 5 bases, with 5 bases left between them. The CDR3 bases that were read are TGTGCCAGCAGTGACAGAAGAAACACC. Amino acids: CASSDRRNT. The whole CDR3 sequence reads CASSDRRNTIYF.

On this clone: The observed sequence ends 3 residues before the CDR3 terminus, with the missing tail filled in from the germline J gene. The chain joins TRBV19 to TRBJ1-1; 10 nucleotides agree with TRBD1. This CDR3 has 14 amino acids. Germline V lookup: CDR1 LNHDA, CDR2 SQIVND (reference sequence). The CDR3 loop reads CASSAVPGQGQAFF. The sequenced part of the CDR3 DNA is TGTGCCAGTAGTGCCGTCCCGGGACAGGGGCAA. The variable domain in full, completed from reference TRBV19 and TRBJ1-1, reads DGGITQSPKYLFRKEGQNVTLSCEQNLNHDAMYWYRQDPGQGLRLIYYSQIVNDFQKGDIAEGYSVSREKKESFPLTVTSAQKNPTAFYLCASSAVPGQGQAFFGQGTRLTVV.

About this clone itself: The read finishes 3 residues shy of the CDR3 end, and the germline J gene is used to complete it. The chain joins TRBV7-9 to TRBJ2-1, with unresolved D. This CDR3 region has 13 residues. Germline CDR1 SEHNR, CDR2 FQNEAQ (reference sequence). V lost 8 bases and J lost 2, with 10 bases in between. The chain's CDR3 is CASAVAAYNEQFF. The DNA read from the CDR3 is TGTGCCAGCGCGGTAGCAGCCTACAATGAG.

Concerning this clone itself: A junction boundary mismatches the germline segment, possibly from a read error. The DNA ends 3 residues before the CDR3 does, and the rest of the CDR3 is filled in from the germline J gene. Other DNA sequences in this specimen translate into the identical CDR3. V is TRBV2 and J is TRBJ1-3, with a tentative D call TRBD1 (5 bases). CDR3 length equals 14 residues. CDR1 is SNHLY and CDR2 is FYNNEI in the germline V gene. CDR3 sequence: CASSTGLSGNTIYF. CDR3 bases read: TGTGCCAGCAGTACGGGACTCTCTGGAAACACT.

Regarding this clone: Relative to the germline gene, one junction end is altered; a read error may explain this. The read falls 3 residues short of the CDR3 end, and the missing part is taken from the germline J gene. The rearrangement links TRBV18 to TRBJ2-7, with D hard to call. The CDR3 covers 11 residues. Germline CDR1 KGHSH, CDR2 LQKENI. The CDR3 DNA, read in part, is TGTACCAGCACAGAGGCCTACGAG. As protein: CTSTEAYE. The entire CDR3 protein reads CTSTEAYEQYF.

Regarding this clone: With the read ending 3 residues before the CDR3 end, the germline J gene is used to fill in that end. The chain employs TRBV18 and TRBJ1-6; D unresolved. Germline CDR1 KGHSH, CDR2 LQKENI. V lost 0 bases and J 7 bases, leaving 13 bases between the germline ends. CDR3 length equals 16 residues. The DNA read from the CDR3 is TGTGCCAGCTCACCACCCCCAGACAAACAAAATTCACCC. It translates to CASSPPPDKQNSP. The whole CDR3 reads CASSPPPDKQNSPLHF.

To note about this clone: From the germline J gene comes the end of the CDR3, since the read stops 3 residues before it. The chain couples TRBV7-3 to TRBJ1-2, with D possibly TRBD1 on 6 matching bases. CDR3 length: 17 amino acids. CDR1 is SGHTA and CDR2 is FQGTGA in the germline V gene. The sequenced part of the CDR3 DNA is TGTGCCAGCAGCCAAATGGGGGGGGCCCGAACGACAGATACC. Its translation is CASSQMGGARTTDT. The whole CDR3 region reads CASSQMGGARTTDTYTF.

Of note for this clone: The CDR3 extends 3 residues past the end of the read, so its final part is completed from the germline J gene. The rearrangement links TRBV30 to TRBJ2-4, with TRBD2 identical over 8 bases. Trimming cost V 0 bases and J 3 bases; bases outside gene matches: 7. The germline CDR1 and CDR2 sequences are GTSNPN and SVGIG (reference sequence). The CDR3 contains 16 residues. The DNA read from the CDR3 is TGTGCCTGGAGTGTACGGGGGGGTATGGTCAAAAACATT. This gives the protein CAWSVRGGMVKNI. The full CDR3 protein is CAWSVRGGMVKNIQYF. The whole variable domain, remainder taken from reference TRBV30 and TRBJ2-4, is SQTIHQWPATLVQPVGSPLSLECTVEGTSNPNLYWYRQAAGRGLQLLFYSVGIGQISSEVPQNLSASRPQDRQFILSSKKLLLSDSGFYLCAWSVRGGMVKNIQYFGAGTRLSVL.

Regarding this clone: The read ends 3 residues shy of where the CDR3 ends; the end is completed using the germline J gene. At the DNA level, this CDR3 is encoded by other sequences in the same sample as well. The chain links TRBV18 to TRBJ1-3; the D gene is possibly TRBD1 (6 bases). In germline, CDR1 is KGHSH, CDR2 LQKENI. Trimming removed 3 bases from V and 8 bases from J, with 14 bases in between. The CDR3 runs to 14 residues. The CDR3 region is CASSPRQEVDTIYF. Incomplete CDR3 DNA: TGTGCCAGCTCACCCAGACAGGAGGTGGACACC.

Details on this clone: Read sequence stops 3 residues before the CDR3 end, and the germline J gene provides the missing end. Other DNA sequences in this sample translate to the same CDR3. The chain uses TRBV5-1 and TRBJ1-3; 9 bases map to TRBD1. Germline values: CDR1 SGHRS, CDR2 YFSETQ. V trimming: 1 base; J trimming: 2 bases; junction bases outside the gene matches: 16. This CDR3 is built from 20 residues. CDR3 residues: CASSLTGGGLRVGTGNTIYF. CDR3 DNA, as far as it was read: TGCGCCAGCAGCTTGACAGGGGGCGGATTGAGGGTCGGTACTGGAAACACC.

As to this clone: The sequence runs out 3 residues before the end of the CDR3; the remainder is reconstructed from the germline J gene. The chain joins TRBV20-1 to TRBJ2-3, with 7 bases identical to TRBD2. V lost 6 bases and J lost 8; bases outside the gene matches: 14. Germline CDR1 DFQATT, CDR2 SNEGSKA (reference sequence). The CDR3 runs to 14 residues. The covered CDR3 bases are TGCAGTGCCACCGCGGGGGTGGCCCACGGTACG. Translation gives CSATAGVAHGT. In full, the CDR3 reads CSATAGVAHGTQYF.

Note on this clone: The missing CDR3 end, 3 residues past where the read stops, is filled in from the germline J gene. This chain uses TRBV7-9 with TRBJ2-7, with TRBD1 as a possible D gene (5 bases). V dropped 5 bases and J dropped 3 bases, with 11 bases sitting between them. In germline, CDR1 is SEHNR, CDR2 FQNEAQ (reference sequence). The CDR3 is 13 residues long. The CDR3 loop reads CASSPARVYEQYF. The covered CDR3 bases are TGTGCCAGCAGCCCGGCCAGGGTCTACGAG.

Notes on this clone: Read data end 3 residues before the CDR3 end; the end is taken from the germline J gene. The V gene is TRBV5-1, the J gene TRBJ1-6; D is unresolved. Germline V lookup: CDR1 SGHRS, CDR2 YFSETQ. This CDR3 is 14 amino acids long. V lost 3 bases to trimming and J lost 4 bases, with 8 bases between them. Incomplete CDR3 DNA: TGCGCCAGCAGCTCTGGCCAGTATAATTCACCC. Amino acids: CASSSGQYNSP. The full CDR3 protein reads CASSSGQYNSPLHF.

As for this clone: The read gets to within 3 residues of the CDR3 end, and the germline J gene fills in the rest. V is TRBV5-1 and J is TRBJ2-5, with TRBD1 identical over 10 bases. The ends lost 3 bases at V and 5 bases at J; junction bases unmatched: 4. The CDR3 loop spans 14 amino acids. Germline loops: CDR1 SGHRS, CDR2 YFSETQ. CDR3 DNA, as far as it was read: TGCGCCAGCAGCTCAGGACAGGGGGTCGAGACC. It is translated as CASSSGQGVET. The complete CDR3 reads CASSSGQGVETQYF.

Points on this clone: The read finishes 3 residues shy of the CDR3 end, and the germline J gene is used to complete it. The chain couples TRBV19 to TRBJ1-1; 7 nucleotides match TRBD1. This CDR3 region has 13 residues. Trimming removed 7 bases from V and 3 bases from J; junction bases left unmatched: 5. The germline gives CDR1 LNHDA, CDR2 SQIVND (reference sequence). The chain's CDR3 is CASTTGAYTEAFF. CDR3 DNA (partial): TGTGCCAGTACTACAGGGGCCTACACTGAA.

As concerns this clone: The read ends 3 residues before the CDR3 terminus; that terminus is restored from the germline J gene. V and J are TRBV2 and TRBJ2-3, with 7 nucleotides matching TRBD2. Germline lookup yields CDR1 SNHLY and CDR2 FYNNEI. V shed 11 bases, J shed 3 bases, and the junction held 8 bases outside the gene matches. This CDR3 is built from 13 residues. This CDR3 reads CAGRGYQTDTQYF. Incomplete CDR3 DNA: TGTGCCGGGAGGGGCTACCAGACAGATACG. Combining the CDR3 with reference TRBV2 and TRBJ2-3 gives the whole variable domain EPEVTQTPSHQVTQMGQEVILRCVPISNHLYFYWYRQILGQKVEFLVSFYNNEISEKSEIFDDQFSVERPDGSNFTLKIRSTKLEDSAMYFCAGRGYQTDTQYFGPGTRLTVL.

CDR3 residues: CASSLFSSRDTQYF. CDR3 DNA, as far as it was read: TGTGCCAGCAGTTTATTCAGTTCGAGGGATACG. The rearrangement joins TRBV27 to TRBJ2-3; D call uncertain. Read coverage stops 3 residues before the CDR3 terminus; the germline J gene supplies the remainder. The V and J ends lost 1 base and 6 bases respectively, with 11 bases between them. From germline, CDR1 is MNHEY and CDR2 SMNVEV (reference sequence). The CDR3 sequence is 14 residues long.

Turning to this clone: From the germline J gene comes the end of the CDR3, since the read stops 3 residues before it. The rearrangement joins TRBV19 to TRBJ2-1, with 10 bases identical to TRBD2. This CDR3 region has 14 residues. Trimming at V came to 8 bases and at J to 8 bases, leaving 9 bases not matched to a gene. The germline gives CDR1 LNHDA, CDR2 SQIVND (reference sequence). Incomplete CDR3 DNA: TGTGCCAGTCGGAAGCGGGGGGGCCTCGATGAG. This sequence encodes CASRKRGGLDE. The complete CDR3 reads CASRKRGGLDEQFF.

The DNA read from the CDR3 is TGTGCCAGCAGGGACAGGGGAGGTTCCTACGAC. Its protein is CASRDRGGSYD. In full, the CDR3 reads CASRDRGGSYDYTF. This chain joins TRBV2 and TRBJ1-2, with TRBD1 identical over 9 bases. Read sequence stops 3 residues before the CDR3 end, and the germline J gene provides the missing end. The CDR3 consists of 14 residues. Germline CDR1 reads SNHLY; CDR2 reads FYNNEI.

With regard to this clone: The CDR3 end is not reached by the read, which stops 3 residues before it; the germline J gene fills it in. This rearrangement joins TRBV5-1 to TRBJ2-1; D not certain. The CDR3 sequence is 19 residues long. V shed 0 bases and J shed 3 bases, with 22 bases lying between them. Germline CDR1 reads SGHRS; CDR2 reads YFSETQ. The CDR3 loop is CASSLESSTPRRGYNEQFF. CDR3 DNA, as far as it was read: TGCGCCAGCAGCTTGGAATCGTCTACTCCCAGGCGTGGCTACAATGAG. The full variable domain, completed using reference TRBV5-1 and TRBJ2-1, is KAGVTQTPRYLIKTRGQQVTLSCSPISGHRSVSWYQQTPGQGLQFLFEYFSETQRNKGNFPGRFSGRQFSNSRSEMNVSTLELGDSALYLCASSLESSTPRRGYNEQFFGPGTRLTVL.